This T cell receptor (beta chain) derives from a study of cytomegalovirus exposure and HLA in healthy donors. Primers included in the PCR were 60 Vbeta and 13 Jbeta primers. TCRdb's table, derived via immunoSEQ multiplex PCR, lists solely in-frame clones and lacks some. The sample lists 150,000 to 200,000 clones, 84% occurring once. This clone was seen a few times. The CDR3 spans 14 residues. CDR1 is MNHEY, CDR2 SVGAGI, per germline. Trimming removed 6 bases from V and 2 bases from J, with 13 bases in between. The genes are TRBV6-5 and TRBJ1-2; TRBD1 is a possible D gene (5 bases). Sequenced: PBMCs. This clonotype was obtained from a girl under 10 years old in good health and CMV-seropositive. CDR3 sequence reads: CASRKGRGNYGYTF. The CDR3 DNA reads TGTGCCAGCAGGAAGGGGAGGGGAAACTATGGCTACACCTTC.